This TCR beta chain was found in a study of shared clonotypes between healthy human individuals. Study overall: In total, the donors were a couple of women and three men aged 18 to 49. General study points: Among donors, clonotype sharing was expected to be affected by sequencing depth.

CDR3 size: 16 residues. V lost 1 base to trimming and J lost 3 bases, with 13 bases between them. From germline, CDR1 is LNHDA and CDR2 SQIVND (reference sequence). Naive CD8 cells lacked CD45RO, underwent positive selection for CCR7 and left out terminally differentiated effector memory CD45RA+ cells. Note on this clone: Its antigen is unknown.

Sequencing was performed with immunoSEQ multiplex PCR; in TCRdb, only in-frame clones are kept and a portion is missing. The data hold some 2,100,000 clones, with roughly 91% observed a single time. The material sequenced was naive CD8+ T cells from PBMCs. The V and J genes are TRBV19 and TRBJ1-3; D call uncertain. The sequence came from a man between 18 and 29 years old in good health. Some clones in this sample may be carry-over from other donors' samples. The CDR3 DNA reads as TGTGCCAGTAGTATAGGGAACCCCACGAGTGGAAACACCATATATTTT. This codes for CASSIGNPTSGNTIYF. Filled out from reference TRBV19 and TRBJ1-3, the complete variable domain reads DGGITQSPKYLFRKEGQNVTLSCEQNLNHDAMYWYRQDPGQGLRLIYYSQIVNDFQKGDIAEGYSVSREKKESFPLTVTSAQKNPTAFYLCASSIGNPTSGNTIYFGEGSWLTVV.